Below are 24 T cell receptor beta chains sequenced from a single sample in a study of blood T cell repertoires in COVID-19. The table came from immunoSEQ multiplex PCR; TCRdb's copy has only in-frame clones and leaves some out. The sample has 110,000 to 150,000 clones; approximately 80% are singletons. The sequencing sample was made of peripheral blood. All receptors come from a woman older than 75 in a cohort sampled during active or convalescent COVID-19.

The rearrangement uses TRBV7-9 and TRBJ1-2, with 7 bases identical to TRBD1. The ends lost 4 bases at V and 2 bases at J; junction bases unmatched: 7. The CDR3 length is 15 residues. The germline gives CDR1 SEHNR, CDR2 FQNEAQ (reference sequence). The CDR3 bases are TGTGCCAGCAGCTCCAGACAGGGAGTGAACTATGGCTACACCTTC. Amino acid sequence: CASSSRQGVNYGYTF.

Of note for this clone: Other DNA sequences from this sample encode an identical CDR3 as well. The V and J genes are TRBV12-3 or TRBV12-4 and TRBJ1-2; maybe TRBD1 (6 bases). V was pared by 5 bases and J by 5 bases, with 9 bases between. The CDR3 extends over 12 amino acids. CDR3 region: CASSPDRYGYTF. DNA for the CDR3: TGTGCCAGCAGTCCGGACAGATATGGCTACACCTTC.

The rearrangement joins TRBV10-3 to TRBJ2-3; D may be TRBD2 (6 bases). From germline, CDR1 is ENHRY and CDR2 SYGVKD. The CDR3 consists of 14 residues. The V gene lost 6 bases and the J gene lost 2 bases, with 12 bases spanning the gap. The CDR3 region is CAISGGQTTDTQYF. For the CDR3, the DNA is TGTGCCATCAGCGGAGGGCAGACCACAGATACGCAGTATTTT.

This rearrangement joins TRBV11-2 to TRBJ2-7; TRBD2 aligns across 7 bases. V shed 0 bases and J 2 bases; nucleotides not matched to a gene: 7. Germline V gives CDR1 SGHAT, CDR2 FQNNGV. There are 16 residues in the CDR3. In DNA form, the CDR3 reads TGTGCCAGCAGCTTAGATCGGGAGGCAGGTCCCTACGAGCAGTACGTC. Its translation: CASSLDREAGPYEQYV.

This chain connects TRBV4-2 to TRBJ2-5; TRBD2 aligns across 9 bases. The CDR3 has 16 residues. Germline trimming cut 0 bases from V and 5 bases from J; bases unmatched to any gene: 7. Germline CDR1 and CDR2: LGHNA and YNFKEQ. The CDR3 protein is CASSQDGGGARETQYF. In DNA form, the CDR3 reads TGTGCCAGCAGCCAAGACGGCGGGGGGGCCCGGGAGACCCAGTACTTC.

This clone came up a few times. CDR3 amino acids: CATSREASGGAKNIQYF. CDR3 sequence (DNA): TGTGCCACCAGCAGAGAGGCTAGCGGGGGGGCCAAAAACATTCAGTACTTC. The V gene is TRBV15, the J gene TRBJ2-4, with 11 positions matching TRBD2. Germline CDR1 is LNHNV and CDR2 is YYDKDF (reference sequence). J was trimmed by 1 base and V by 0 bases; bases with no gene match: 2. The CDR3 runs to 17 residues.

This chain connects TRBV6-6 to TRBJ1-3; TRBD1 matches at 7 bases. The CDR3 has 15 residues. The V and J ends lost 4 bases and 0 bases, in that order; junction bases with no gene match: 3. Per the germline V gene, CDR1 is MNHNY and CDR2 is SVGAGI (reference sequence). CDR3: CASSSTGISGNTIYF. DNA for the CDR3: TGTGCCAGCAGTTCGACAGGGATCTCTGGAAACACCATATATTTT.

This chain links TRBV5-4 with TRBJ1-2, with D unclear. Germline CDR1 is SGHNT and CDR2 is YYREEE (reference sequence). V shed 4 bases and J shed 0 bases, with 13 bases lying between them. The CDR3 consists of 15 residues. CDR3 in amino acids: CASSPIGQTNYGYTF. DNA for the CDR3: TGTGCCAGCAGCCCCATTGGGCAGACTAACTATGGCTACACCTTC.

This clone is a singleton in its sample. The V gene is TRBV5-6, the J gene TRBJ1-1, with TRBD1 as a possible D gene (5 bases). The CDR3 loop spans 14 amino acids. With 4 bases removed from V and 6 bases from J, the gap between germline ends came to 16 bases. Germline V lookup: CDR1 SGHDT, CDR2 YYEEEE. The CDR3 DNA sequence: TGTGCCAGCAGCCCTTCCCGAAGGGGTCCTGAAGCTTTCTTT. It yields the protein CASSPSRRGPEAFF. The complete variable domain, with remaining parts taken from reference TRBV5-6 and TRBJ1-1, reads DAGVTQSPTHLIKTRGQQVTLRCSPKSGHDTVSWYQQALGQGPQFIFQYYEEEERQRGNFPDRFSGHQFPNYSSELNVNALLLGDSALYLCASSPSRRGPEAFFGQGTRLTVV.

The count of this clone is one. The chain employs TRBV28 and TRBJ2-1; 12 positions match TRBD1. The CDR3 has 19 amino acids. CDR1 and CDR2 (germline): MDHEN, SYDVKM. With 2 bases clipped from V and 3 bases from J, the junction kept 11 bases outside the gene matches. Written as DNA, the CDR3 is TGTGCCAGCAGTTTAGGGACAGGGGGCATCTACACTCTCTACAATGAGCAGTTCTTC. Its protein product is CASSLGTGGIYTLYNEQFF.

This clone was recorded only once. The J gene is TRBJ1-2, the V gene TRBV4-1; a possible D gene is TRBD1 (5 bases). CDR1 and CDR2 (germline): MGHRA, YSYEKL. Trimming removed 4 bases from V and 0 bases from J, with 12 bases in between. The CDR3 extends over 15 amino acids. The CDR3 DNA follows: TGCGCCAGCAGCCTTTTTAGGGACTCTAACTATGGCTACACCTTC. Its translation: CASSLFRDSNYGYTF.

This chain joins TRBV5-1 and TRBJ2-2; 13 nucleotides agree with TRBD2. From germline, CDR1 is SGHRS and CDR2 YFSETQ. With 4 bases clipped from V and 5 bases from J, the junction kept 8 bases outside the gene matches. The CDR3 loop spans 17 amino acids. As DNA, the CDR3 is TGCGCCAGCAGCGTAACTAGCGGGGGGGCCTGGACCGGGGAGCTGTTTTTT. Translation gives CASSVTSGGAWTGELFF.

A single count supports this clone. V is TRBV3-1 (or the pseudogene TRBV3-2) and J is TRBJ2-1, with TRBD2 identical over 9 bases. Germline V gene lookup returns CDR1 LGHDT and CDR2 YNNKEL (reference sequence). The CDR3 is 15 amino acids. Unmatched junction bases numbered 9, after V lost 4 bases and J lost 8 bases. This chain's CDR3 is CASSRSGGPVHEQFF. As DNA, the CDR3 is TGTGCCAGCAGCCGAAGCGGGGGGCCAGTCCATGAGCAGTTCTTC.

CDR3 in DNA: TGTGCCAGCTCACCAGGTGGACAGGGCTTCTCTGGAAACACCATATATTTT. It codes for CASSPGGQGFSGNTIYF. V gene TRBV18 combines with J gene TRBJ1-3; TRBD1 aligns across 8 bases. The CDR3 spans 17 residues. The germline gives CDR1 KGHSH, CDR2 LQKENI. The trim removed 2 bases at V and 0 bases at J, leaving 6 bases unmatched.

The rearrangement links TRBV2 to TRBJ2-2, with 8 bases matching TRBD1. V lost 6 bases and J lost 4; bases outside the gene matches: 4. The CDR3 is 14 amino acids. Germline CDR1 SNHLY, CDR2 FYNNEI. In DNA form, the CDR3 reads TGTGCCAGCAGGGGACAGGAAGCCACCGGGGAGCTGTTTTTT. Translated: CASRGQEATGELFF.

This chain connects TRBV7-3 to TRBJ2-1; TRBD2 agrees at 7 bases. Germline V gene lookup returns CDR1 SGHTA and CDR2 FQGTGA. This CDR3 has 16 residues. V shed 3 bases, J shed 4 bases, and the junction held 9 bases outside the gene matches. CDR3 sequence: CASSFGPAGVYNEQFF. The CDR3 DNA is TGTGCCAGCAGCTTTGGGCCGGCGGGGGTATACAATGAGCAGTTCTTC.

The V gene is TRBV7-9, the J gene TRBJ2-3; the D is unclear. This CDR3 is built from 13 residues. CDR1 and CDR2 from the germline V gene are SEHNR and FQNEAQ (reference sequence). The V and J ends lost 3 bases and 5 bases respectively, with 9 bases between them. DNA for the CDR3: TGTGCCAGCAGCTTGACTCGGCGAGATACGCAGTATTTT. It yields the protein CASSLTRRDTQYF.

On this clone: Other DNA sequences from this sample encode an identical CDR3 as well. The chain uses TRBV2 and TRBJ2-5; D uncertain. V lost 4 bases to trimming and J lost 5 bases, with 5 bases between them. CDR1 is SNHLY and CDR2 is FYNNEI in the germline V gene. This CDR3 region has 11 residues. For the CDR3, the DNA is TGTGCCAGCAGTGTACGGGAGACCCAGTACTTC. Its protein product is CASSVRETQYF. Based on the CDR3 plus reference TRBV2 and TRBJ2-5, the full variable domain is EPEVTQTPSHQVTQMGQEVILRCVPISNHLYFYWYRQILGQKVEFLVSFYNNEISEKSEIFDDQFSVERPDGSNFTLKIRSTKLEDSAMYFCASSVRETQYFGPGTRLLVL.

This chain links TRBV7-8 with TRBJ1-5, with TRBD1 matching over 10 bases. J was trimmed by 7 bases and V by 5 bases; bases with no gene match: 8. The CDR3 contains 15 residues. Germline loops: CDR1 SGHVS, CDR2 FQNEAQ. This CDR3 is CASSRRDRGWQPQHF. In DNA, the CDR3 is TGTGCCAGCAGCCGACGGGACAGGGGTTGGCAGCCCCAGCATTTT.

This clone was recorded only once. CDR3 region: CASSQGIQGRLFF. The CDR3 region has the DNA TGTGCCAGCAGCCAGGGTATCCAGGGGAGGCTGTTTTTT. V and J are TRBV14 and TRBJ2-2; D is perhaps TRBD1 (6 bases). Germline V gene data show CDR1 as SGHDN and CDR2 as FVKESK. The CDR3 consists of 13 residues. V shed 3 bases and J shed 13 bases, with 15 bases lying between them.

V usage is TRBV6-5 and J usage is TRBJ1-2; D remains ambiguous. Germline-derived CDR1 and CDR2 are MNHEY and SVGAGI. The CDR3 is 12 residues long. The V and J ends lost 6 bases and 4 bases respectively, with 9 bases between them. CDR3 DNA: TGTGCCAGCAGGTCTATAGCCTATGGCTACACCTTC. Its protein is CASRSIAYGYTF.

Only one count was recorded for this clone. The CDR3 nucleotides read TGTGCCAGCAGTGAACGAGGTGGCCTTAATGAAAAACTGTTTTTT. This codes for CASSERGGLNEKLFF. The chain joins TRBV2 to TRBJ1-4; no reliable D call. The CDR3 is 15 amino acids. Germline V lookup: CDR1 SNHLY, CDR2 FYNNEI. The V end was cut by 2 bases, the J end by 4 bases, with 11 bases between.

This chain connects TRBV4-1 to TRBJ2-1; 8 bases agree with TRBD1. The CDR3 length is 17 residues. Germline V gene data show CDR1 as MGHRA and CDR2 as YSYEKL. J lost 3 bases, V lost 5 bases, and 12 bases had no gene match. DNA for the CDR3: TGCGCCAGCAGCGATAAGGCGGGACAGGCGAACTACAATGAGCAGTTCTTC. This codes for CASSDKAGQANYNEQFF.

This chain links TRBV9 with TRBJ1-4; no reliable D call. Germline V gene data show CDR1 as SGDLS and CDR2 as YYNGEE. Trimming pared 0 bases from V and 4 bases from J, leaving 10 bases between. This CDR3 comprises 15 residues. Here the CDR3 reads CASSVGLSDNEKLFF. CDR3 bases: TGTGCCAGCAGCGTAGGTCTCAGTGATAATGAAAAACTGTTTTTT.